The present T cell receptor (beta chain) was sequenced within a study of Ad26.COV2.S vaccination and SARS-CoV-2 variants. At the level of the study: By the intramuscular route, Ad26.COV2.S was given once, or twice 56 days apart. The study, taken as a whole, reports: Vaccinated and placebo-treated recipients had similar non-spike TCR breadth.

A word on this clone: As yet, its antigen is unknown.

Sequencing was performed with immunoSEQ multiplex PCR; in TCRdb, only in-frame clones are kept and a portion is missing. The sample gives about 680,000 clones, roughly 90% of which show up once; 1.5% is in the top ten. The treatment denotes: some 20 received Ad26.COV2.S at low or high dose, single or two shots; 5 received placebo; per-sample allocation not given. Day 63 after the first vaccine or placebo injection was the time point for sampling. Trimming took 5 bases from V and 1 from J, leaving 18 bases between them. There are 17 residues in the CDR3. Germline V gene data show CDR1 as LNHDA and CDR2 as SQIVND (reference sequence).

This TCR came from a person aged 18 to 65 who received the Ad26.COV2.S COVID-19 vaccine or a placebo. The sequences come from peripheral blood, collected in a trial of Ad26.COV2.S vaccine versus placebo. The chain is built from TRBV19 and TRBJ1-5, with a weak D call TRBD1 (5 bases). This chain's CDR3 is CASSPGTDSWSNQPQHF. The CDR3 DNA reads as TGTGCCAGTAGTCCGGGGACCGACTCGTGGAGCAATCAGCCCCAGCATTTT.